This T cell receptor beta chain appears in the sequencing data of a study of blood T cells in healthy people across ages. CDR1 and CDR2 (germline): MDHEN, SYDVKM. CDR3 length equals 14 residues. This clonotype was counted once. Because it lacks the conserved phenylalanine or tryptophan at the end, this CDR3 is likely a read error. Then a second PCR, running about 6 to 11 cycles, was carried out with a sample-barcoded 5' primer and a J-beta primer mix. Via MiXCR, TCRdb re-called the 5' RACE reads, giving one row per CDR3 protein. The data contain 800,000 to 950,000 distinct CDR3 sequences, 25% to 35% of them singletons. Donors ranged from about 6 to 90 years old and were healthy Caucasians in Russia. Separately, the same data were catalogued under a study of T cells of mothers and their children. This second study notes: Reverse transcription into cDNA received all extracted RNA, at around 1.5 ug per 15 ul. A second PCR was performed with the M1S primer. This primer added sample barcodes and 2-4 random nucleotides. There were over 10 million TCR beta CDR3 reads from each mother and around 2.7 million from each child.

This rearrangement joins TRBV28 to TRBJ2-4; the D gene is possibly TRBD2 (5 bases). Judging by the DNA end, TRBJ2-7 fits better; the J call may be wrong. Sequenced material: blood. This TCR was recovered from a woman aged 40 to 50 in good health. CDR3 DNA: TGTGCCAGCAGAATATCCGGGAACTCCTACGAGCAGTACATC. This codes for CASRISGNSYEQYI.